This T cell receptor beta chain was obtained from a study of blood T cell repertoires in COVID-19. This CDR3 is built from 17 residues. Trimming removed 3 bases from V and 2 bases from J; junction bases left unmatched: 6. Germline-derived CDR1 and CDR2 are KGHSH and LQKENI. TCRdb's table, derived via immunoSEQ multiplex PCR, lists solely in-frame clones and lacks some. The repertoire holds hundreds of thousands of clones, with 65% to 90% as singletons. Sequenced: PBMCs or T cells enriched from blood (not recorded which). This clonotype was sampled from a man younger than 40 who had recovered from COVID-19. The V call is TRBV18, the J call TRBJ2-1, with 11 bases aligning to TRBD2. The CDR3 sequence is CASSPEYSGGAYNEQFF. The CDR3 coding sequence is TGTGCCAGCTCACCGGAATATAGCGGGGGGGCCTACAATGAGCAGTTCTTC.